Presented here are 18 T cell receptor beta chains from one specimen sequenced in a study of early T cells in non-severe SARS-CoV-2 infection. TCRdb re-called the 5' RACE reads through MiXCR, storing one row per CDR3 protein. The table records approximately 77,000 distinct CDR3 sequences, less than 20% of them present only once. Input material: whole blood. Receptors were obtained from an adult who was a healthcare worker with PCR-confirmed SARS-CoV-2 infection or an uninfected control (not recorded which).

The chain employs TRBV12-3 or TRBV12-4 and TRBJ1-5; D is undetermined. CDR3 length: 15 residues. V lost 3 bases and J lost 6, with 15 bases in between. CDR3 amino acids: CASSLQTSLGQPQHF. DNA for the CDR3: TGTGCCAGCAGTTTGCAGACAAGCCTGGGTCAGCCCCAGCATTTT.

The chain is built from TRBV20-1 and TRBJ2-2; D gene uncertain. Trimming cost V 4 bases and J 0 bases, with 15 bases left between them. CDR3 size: 16 residues. Germline V gene lookup returns CDR1 DFQATT and CDR2 SNEGSKA (reference sequence). CDR3 nucleotide sequence: TGCAGTGCTACAATAATAGGAAAGACGAACACCGGGGAGCTGTTTTTT. It is translated as CSATIIGKTNTGELFF.

The chain couples TRBV10-3 to TRBJ2-1; TRBD2 matches 8 bases. Per the germline V gene, CDR1 is ENHRY and CDR2 is SYGVKD. Trimming at V came to 5 bases and at J to 6 bases, leaving 9 bases not matched to a gene. The CDR3 has 15 amino acids. The CDR3 DNA reads as TGTGCCATCAGTCCAGCGGGGGCGGGGGTCAATGAGCAGTTCTTC. Residues: CAISPAGAGVNEQFF.

There are a few counts of this clonotype. The chain uses TRBV5-1 and TRBJ2-7; D is undetermined. CDR1 is SGHRS, CDR2 YFSETQ, per germline. CDR3 size: 16 residues. V lost 0 bases to trimming and J lost 0 bases, with 13 bases between them. CDR3 loop: CASSLEGTASSYEQYF. In nucleotides, the CDR3 is TGCGCCAGCAGCTTGGAAGGAACAGCAAGCTCCTACGAGCAGTACTTC.

The chain uses TRBV6-1 and TRBJ2-1, with D uncertain. This CDR3 is 12 amino acids long. The V end was cut by 2 bases, the J end by 7 bases, with 6 bases between. CDR1 MNHNS and CDR2 SASEGT come from the germline V gene. The CDR3 DNA reads as TGTGCCAGCAGTGAATTGGGGAATGAGCAGTTCTTC. Translated, it gives CASSELGNEQFF.

The chain links TRBV2 to TRBJ2-1; the D is unclear. The length of the CDR3 is 11 residues. Trimming removed 8 bases from V and 8 bases from J, with 10 bases in between. Looked up from germline, CDR1 is SNHLY and CDR2 is FYNNEI. The CDR3 loop reads CASDEVYEQFF. The DNA of the CDR3 is TGTGCCAGCGACGAAGTCTATGAGCAGTTCTTC. Complete variable domain (other parts from reference TRBV2 and TRBJ2-1): EPEVTQTPSHQVTQMGQEVILRCVPISNHLYFYWYRQILGQKVEFLVSFYNNEISEKSEIFDDQFSVERPDGSNFTLKIRSTKLEDSAMYFCASDEVYEQFFGPGTRLTVL.

In its sample, this clonotype was seen many times. A read error may produce the germline difference seen at one junction end. The genes are TRBV7-7 and TRBJ2-1, with TRBD2 identical over 12 bases. The CDR3 runs to 16 residues. Germline lookup yields CDR1 SSHAT and CDR2 FNYEAQ (reference sequence). The CDR3 nucleotides are TGTGCTAGCAGCTCGACTAGCGGGAGCCCCTACAATGAGCAGTTCTTC. Translating it yields CASSSTSGSPYNEQFF.

This clonotype has a handful of counts. V is TRBV11-3 and J is TRBJ1-1; D gene uncertain. Trimming removed 0 bases at V and 1 base at J, with 9 bases between. This CDR3 is built from 15 residues. Germline V gene sequence: CDR1 SGHNT, CDR2 YENEEA. DNA of the CDR3: TGTGCCAGCAGCTTAGAGACTGGCGGGAACACTGAAGCTTTCTTT. This gives the protein CASSLETGGNTEAFF. Full variable domain (remainder filled in from reference TRBV11-3 and TRBJ1-1): EAGVVQSPRYKIIEKKQPVAFWCNPISGHNTLYWYLQNLGQGPELLIRYENEEAVDDSQLPKDRFSAERLKGVDSTLKIQPAELGDSAVYLCASSLETGGNTEAFFGQGTRLTVV.

This clonotype was observed a handful of times. The V gene is TRBV4-1, the J gene TRBJ1-6; 8 bases line up with TRBD1. This CDR3 comprises 14 residues. CDR1 and CDR2 (germline): MGHRA, YSYEKL. V trimming: 1 base; J trimming: 8 bases; junction bases outside the gene matches: 1. The CDR3 here is CASSQGTGYSPLHF. CDR3 nucleotides: TGCGCCAGCAGCCAAGGGACAGGGTATTCACCCCTCCACTTT.

This clonotype has just a few counts. The CDR3 region is CASSALWDTQYF. CDR3 nucleotides: TGTGCCAGCAGCGCCTTATGGGATACGCAGTATTTT. This chain joins TRBV7-2 and TRBJ2-3; D gene uncertain. Between the trimmed V and J ends, which lost 5 bases and 6 bases, there was a span of 9 bases. Germline V CDR1 and CDR2: SGHTA, FQGNSA. The CDR3 runs to 12 residues.

This clonotype has ten or more counts. V usage is TRBV5-5 and J usage is TRBJ1-6; D not certain. Trimming shortened V by 0 bases and J by 8 bases, and 9 bases separated the two germline ends. The CDR3 runs 14 residues. In germline, CDR1 is SGHKS, CDR2 YYEKEE (reference sequence). This CDR3 reads CASSLGFDHSPLHF. CDR3 bases: TGTGCCAGCAGCTTGGGTTTCGATCATTCACCCCTCCACTTT.

This clonotype has just a few counts. The chain carries TRBV4-3 and TRBJ1-2; D unclear. With 1 base removed from V and 6 bases from J, the gap between germline ends came to 18 bases. This CDR3 is 16 amino acids long. CDR1 is LGHNA, CDR2 YSLEER, per germline. This CDR3 reads CASSQGSSWTVDGYTF. CDR3 in DNA: TGCGCCAGCAGCCAAGGGTCTTCCTGGACCGTGGATGGCTACACCTTC.

This chain uses TRBV5-5 with TRBJ2-3; 7 bases are a match to TRBD2. The ends lost 0 bases at V and 0 bases at J; junction bases unmatched: 4. This CDR3 is 16 amino acids long. The germline gives CDR1 SGHKS, CDR2 YYEKEE (reference sequence). The CDR3 DNA reads as TGTGCCAGCAGCTTGGGGAGCGGGACTAGCACAGATACGCAGTATTTT. This sequence encodes CASSLGSGTSTDTQYF.

This chain joins TRBV4-1 and TRBJ1-1; no clear D. Germline values: CDR1 MGHRA, CDR2 YSYEKL. The CDR3 length is 14 residues. Trimming left V 4 bases short and J 5 bases short, with 14 bases between. Here the CDR3 DNA reads TGCGCCAGCAGCCGAGCCAGCCTTACTACTGAAGCTTTCTTT. Translating gives CASSRASLTTEAFF.

This clonotype has more than one count but fewer than ten. The rearrangement uses TRBV7-9 and TRBJ2-1; 10 bases agree with TRBD1. CDR1 is SEHNR, CDR2 FQNEAQ, per germline (reference sequence). V shed 6 bases, J shed 3 bases, and the junction held 8 bases outside the gene matches. The CDR3 length is 16 residues. CDR3 bases: TGTGCCAGCAGAGACCTGACAGGGGGCTTCTACAATGAGCAGTTCTTC. Translating gives CASRDLTGGFYNEQFF.

The genes are TRBV5-1 and TRBJ2-7; 8 bases align to TRBD2. Germline-derived CDR1 and CDR2 are SGHRS and YFSETQ. The trim removed 0 bases at V and 6 bases at J, leaving 8 bases unmatched. The CDR3 loop spans 15 amino acids. The CDR3 region has the DNA TGCGCCAGCAGCTTGGGAGGGACTAGAGTATCCGAGCAGTACTTC. Its protein is CASSLGGTRVSEQYF.

This clonotype came up a few times. V and J are TRBV27 and TRBJ1-4; tentatively, D is TRBD1 (6 bases). V was trimmed by 6 bases and J by 4 bases, leaving 9 bases between them. Germline CDR1 and CDR2: MNHEY and SMNVEV (reference sequence). This CDR3 is built from 13 residues. The CDR3 bases are TGTGCCAGCAGCCGACAGGATAATGAAAAACTGTTTTTT. Translation: CASSRQDNEKLFF. Full variable domain (rest looked up from reference TRBV27 and TRBJ1-4): EAQVTQNPRYLITVTGKKLTVTCSQNMNHEYMSWYRQDPGLGLRQIYYSMNVEVTDKGDVPEGYKVSRKEKRNFPLILESPSPNQTSLYFCASSRQDNEKLFFGSGTQLSVL.

J is TRBJ1-1 and V is TRBV29-1; unclear D gene. The CDR3 has 12 residues. Between the trimmed V and J ends, which lost 7 bases and 6 bases, there was a span of 15 bases. Germline lookup yields CDR1 SQVTM and CDR2 ANQGSEA. Here the CDR3 reads CSATTGRPEAFF. CDR3 in DNA: TGCAGCGCCACAACCGGCCGGCCTGAAGCTTTCTTT. The whole variable domain, filled in from reference TRBV29-1 and TRBJ1-1, reads SAVISQKPSRDICQRGTSLTIQCQVDSQVTMMFWYRQQPGQSLTLIATANQGSEATYESGFVIDKFPISRPNLTFSTLTVSNMSPEDSSIYLCSATTGRPEAFFGQGTRLTVV.